The sequence of this T cell receptor (beta chain) was determined in a study of long-term antiretroviral therapy in people with HIV. Researchers secured at least one pre-ART and at least two post-ART PBMC samples from each donor. Treatment of all HIV participants took place in the United States. The V gene's germline CDR1 is MNHNS and CDR2 SASEGT. This CDR3 is built from 15 residues. V was trimmed by 2 bases and J by 6 bases, leaving 14 bases between them. Researchers ran immunoSEQ v3.0 at survey level. The method was immunoSEQ multiplex PCR; TCRdb's version includes in-frame clones alone and lacks a portion of them. The sample lists 25,000 to 30,000 clones; approximately 78% were seen once. A single count supports this clone.

This clonotype was obtained from a man aged 50 to 59 with HIV. The V and J genes are TRBV6-1 and TRBJ1-5; D is perhaps TRBD1 (5 bases). Sequenced material: unsorted PBMCs, taken 2.9 years after starting antiretroviral therapy. CDR3 bases: TGTGCCAGCAGTGAAATTGGGGGAGTAGGTCAGCCCCAGCATTTT. Its translation is CASSEIGGVGQPQHF.